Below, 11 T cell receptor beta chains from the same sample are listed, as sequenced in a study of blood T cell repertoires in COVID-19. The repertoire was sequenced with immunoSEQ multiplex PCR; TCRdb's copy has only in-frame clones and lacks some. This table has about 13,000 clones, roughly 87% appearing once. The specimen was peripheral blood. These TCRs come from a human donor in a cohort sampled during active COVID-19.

The CDR3: CASSLMRLAGGLRGTDTQYF. CDR3 DNA: TGCGCCAGCAGCTTGATGCGACTAGCGGGAGGGTTAAGGGGCACAGATACGCAGTATTTT. J is TRBJ2-3 and V is TRBV5-1, with 14 positions matching TRBD2. Germline CDR1 SGHRS, CDR2 YFSETQ. The CDR3 is 20 amino acids. V lost 1 base to trimming and J lost 1 base; unmatched junction nucleotides: 11.

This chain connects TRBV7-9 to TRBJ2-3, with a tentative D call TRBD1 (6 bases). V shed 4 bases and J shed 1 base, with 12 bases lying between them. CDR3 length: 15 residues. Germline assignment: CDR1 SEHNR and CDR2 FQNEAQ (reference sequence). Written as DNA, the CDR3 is TGTGCCAGCAGCTCAGAGGGGGTAGGCACAGATACGCAGTATTTT. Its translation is CASSSEGVGTDTQYF.

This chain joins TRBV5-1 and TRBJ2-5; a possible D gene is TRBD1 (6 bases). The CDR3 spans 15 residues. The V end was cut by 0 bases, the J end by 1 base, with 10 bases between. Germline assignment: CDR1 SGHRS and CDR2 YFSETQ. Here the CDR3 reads CASSLVPGAQETQYF. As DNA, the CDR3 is TGCGCCAGCAGCTTGGTCCCAGGGGCCCAAGAGACCCAGTACTTC.

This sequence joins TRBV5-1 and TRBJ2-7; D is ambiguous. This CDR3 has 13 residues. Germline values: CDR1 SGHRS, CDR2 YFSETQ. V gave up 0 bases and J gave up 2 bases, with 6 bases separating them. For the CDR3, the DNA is TGCGCCAGCAGCTTGGACGGAGCCTACGAGCAGTACTTC. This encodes CASSLDGAYEQYF.

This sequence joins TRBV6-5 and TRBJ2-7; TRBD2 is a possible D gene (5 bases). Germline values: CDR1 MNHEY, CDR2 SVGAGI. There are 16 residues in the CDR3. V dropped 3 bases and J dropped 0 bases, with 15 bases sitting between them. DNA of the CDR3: TGTGCCAGCAGTTATTATGGAGGCGGCCTCTCCTACGAGCAGTACTTC. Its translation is CASSYYGGGLSYEQYF.

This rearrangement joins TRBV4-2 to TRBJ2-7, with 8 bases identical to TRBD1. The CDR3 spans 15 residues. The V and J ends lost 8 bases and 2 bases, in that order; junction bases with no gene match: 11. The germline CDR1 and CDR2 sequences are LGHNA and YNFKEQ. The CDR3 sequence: CASRSTGTGTYEQYF. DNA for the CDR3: TGTGCCAGCCGATCCACAGGGACAGGAACCTACGAGCAGTACTTC.

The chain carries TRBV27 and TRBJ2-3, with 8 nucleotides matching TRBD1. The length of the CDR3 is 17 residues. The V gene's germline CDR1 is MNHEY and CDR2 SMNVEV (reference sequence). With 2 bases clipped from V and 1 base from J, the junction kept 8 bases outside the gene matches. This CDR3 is CASSLAGRGLGTDTQYF. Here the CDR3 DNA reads TGTGCCAGCAGTTTAGCGGGCAGGGGGCTCGGCACAGATACGCAGTATTTT.

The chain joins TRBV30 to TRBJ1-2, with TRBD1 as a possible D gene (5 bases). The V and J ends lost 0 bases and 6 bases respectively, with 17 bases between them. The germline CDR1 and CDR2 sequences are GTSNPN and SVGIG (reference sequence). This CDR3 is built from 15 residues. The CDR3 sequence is CAWSVKGGRAHGYTF. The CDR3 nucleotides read TGTGCCTGGAGTGTAAAAGGCGGCAGGGCCCATGGCTACACCTTC. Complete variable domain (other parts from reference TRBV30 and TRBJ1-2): SQTIHQWPATLVQPVGSPLSLECTVEGTSNPNLYWYRQAAGRGLQLLFYSVGIGQISSEVPQNLSASRPQDRQFILSSKKLLLSDSGFYLCAWSVKGGRAHGYTFGSGTRLTVV.

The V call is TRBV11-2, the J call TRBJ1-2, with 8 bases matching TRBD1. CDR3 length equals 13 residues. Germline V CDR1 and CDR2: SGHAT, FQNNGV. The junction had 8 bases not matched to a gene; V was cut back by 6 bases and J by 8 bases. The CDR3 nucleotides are TGTGCCAGCAGTCCACAGGGGGTGGGCGGCTACACCTTC. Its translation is CASSPQGVGGYTF.

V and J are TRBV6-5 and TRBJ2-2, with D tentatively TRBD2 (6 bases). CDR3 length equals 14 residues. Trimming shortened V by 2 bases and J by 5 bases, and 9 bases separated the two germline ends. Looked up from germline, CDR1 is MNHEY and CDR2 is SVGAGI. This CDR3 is CASSYIAGTGELFF. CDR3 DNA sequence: TGTGCCAGCAGTTACATCGCGGGAACCGGGGAGCTGTTTTTT.

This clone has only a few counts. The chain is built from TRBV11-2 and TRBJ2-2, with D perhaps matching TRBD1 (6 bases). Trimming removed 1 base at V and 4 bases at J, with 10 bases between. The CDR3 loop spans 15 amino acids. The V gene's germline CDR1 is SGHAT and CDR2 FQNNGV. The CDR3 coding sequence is TGTGCCAGCAGCTTAGCCAGGGGTGGCACCGGGGAGCTGTTTTTT. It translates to CASSLARGGTGELFF.